The 10 T cell receptor beta chains given below trace back to one sample, sequenced in a study of response to subunit inactivated influenza vaccine. TCRdb re-called the RT-PCR reads with MiXCR, one entry per CDR3 protein. This sample yields about 500,000 distinct CDR3 sequences, of which about 15% are seen a single time; around 3% belongs to the top ten. The starting material was CD4+ T cells sorted from PBMCs, obtained 23 to 25 months after vaccination. These receptors all stem from a man aged 45-69 years who received an inactivated influenza vaccine.

This chain joins TRBV5-1 and TRBJ2-7, with D possibly TRBD1 on 6 matching bases. This CDR3 region has 15 residues. V lost 4 bases to trimming and J lost 4 bases, with 18 bases between them. From germline, CDR1 is SGHRS and CDR2 YFSETQ. The CDR3 region has the DNA TGCGCCAGCAGCCCGGACACAGGGACGGGATACGAGCAGTACTTC. This gives the protein CASSPDTGTGYEQYF. The full variable domain, its missing parts supplied by reference TRBV5-1 and TRBJ2-7, is KAGVTQTPRYLIKTRGQQVTLSCSPISGHRSVSWYQQTPGQGLQFLFEYFSETQRNKGNFPGRFSGRQFSNSRSEMNVSTLELGDSALYLCASSPDTGTGYEQYFGPGTRLTVT.

The chain recombines TRBV10-3 with TRBJ2-1; D might be TRBD1 or TRBD2, each matching 5 bases. The V end was cut by 4 bases, the J end by 0 bases, with 10 bases between. Germline V CDR1 and CDR2: ENHRY, SYGVKD. This CDR3 comprises 15 residues. The CDR3 DNA sequence: TGTGCCATCAGTGGGGGGAAATTCTCCTACAATGAGCAGTTCTTC. It specifies CAISGGKFSYNEQFF.

This clonotype was recorded at least ten times. J is TRBJ1-2 and V is TRBV6-1; D unresolved. The CDR3 has 15 residues. The V end was cut by 1 base, the J end by 0 bases, with 9 bases between. Germline lookup yields CDR1 MNHNS and CDR2 SASEGT. The DNA of the CDR3 is TGTGCCAGCAGTGAAGGACGTAAGACTAACTATGGCTACACCTTC. It yields the protein CASSEGRKTNYGYTF.

The table lists this clonotype with a few counts. The rearrangement uses TRBV6-1 and TRBJ2-7; 9 nucleotides match TRBD1. J was trimmed by 1 base and V by 6 bases; bases with no gene match: 10. This CDR3 comprises 16 residues. The germline CDR1 and CDR2 sequences are MNHNS and SASEGT. Here the CDR3 reads CASSPGTGSVSYEQYF. The CDR3 nucleotides are TGTGCCAGCAGCCCCGGGACAGGGTCAGTATCCTACGAGCAGTACTTC.

This clonotype has a count of ten or more. The V call is TRBV7-2, the J call TRBJ2-5; D is undetermined. Germline CDR1 reads SGHTA; CDR2 reads FQGNSA. This CDR3 spans 11 amino acids. With 6 bases removed from V and 5 bases from J, the gap between germline ends came to 7 bases. The CDR3 bases are TGTGCCAGCAGTCCCTCGGAGACCCAGTACTTC. It codes for CASSPSETQYF.

The rearrangement joins TRBV7-2 to TRBJ1-3; no reliable D call. V dropped 1 base and J dropped 4 bases, with 14 bases sitting between them. The V gene's germline CDR1 is SGHTA and CDR2 FQGNSA. There are 16 residues in the CDR3. CDR3 residues: CASSLVAGGGGNTIYF. The CDR3 DNA is TGTGCCAGCAGCTTAGTCGCCGGAGGTGGAGGAAACACCATATATTTT.

The chain is built from TRBV5-1 and TRBJ2-1; D not certain. V was clipped by 0 bases and J by 10 bases, with 11 bases between them. Per the germline V gene, CDR1 is SGHRS and CDR2 is YFSETQ. The CDR3 extends over 13 amino acids. The CDR3 spells CASSLGTAREQFF. The CDR3 nucleotides read TGCGCCAGCAGCTTGGGGACGGCAAGAGAGCAGTTCTTC.

The rearrangement links TRBV24-1 to TRBJ2-3, with D maybe TRBD1 (6 bases). Between the trimmed V and J ends, which lost 9 bases and 1 base, there was a span of 13 bases. Germline V lookup: CDR1 KGHDR, CDR2 SFDVKD. CDR3 length equals 14 residues. CDR3 sequence: CATSGHGRTDTQYF. DNA of the CDR3: TGTGCCACCTCGGGACACGGACGCACAGATACGCAGTATTTT.

V is TRBV20-1 and J is TRBJ2-3, with 7 nucleotides matching TRBD2. Trimming removed 7 bases from V and 3 bases from J; junction bases left unmatched: 10. Germline-derived CDR1 and CDR2 are DFQATT and SNEGSKA (reference sequence). The CDR3 runs to 14 residues. The CDR3 nucleotides read TGCAGTGTCATTAGCGGGTTGGCGACAGATACGCAGTATTTT. It yields the protein CSVISGLATDTQYF.

This clonotype was picked up a small number of times. The V call is TRBV7-2, the J call TRBJ2-7; no reliable D call. Germline CDR1 is SGHTA and CDR2 is FQGNSA. There are 14 residues in the CDR3. V was trimmed by 3 bases and J by 1 base, leaving 10 bases between them. CDR3 sequence: CASSLTVPSYEQYF. The CDR3 nucleotides are TGTGCCAGCAGCTTGACGGTTCCTTCCTACGAGCAGTACTTC.